The rows below give T cell receptor beta chains drawn from one sample of a study of blood T cell repertoires in COVID-19. Profiled with immunoSEQ multiplex PCR; TCRdb holds only in-frame clones, not every one. The table lists about 120,000 clones, over 75% of them singletons, with roughly 11% in the top ten. Sample: peripheral blood. The receptors derive from an older man with acute or convalescent COVID-19. CDR3s include the opening cysteine and the closing phenylalanine or tryptophan. A D gene is named only where the DNA matches it firmly. Clone size appears in some rows only: once, few, many, or a class for an expanded clone.

TRBJ2-2,.,TRBV19,.,TGTGCCAGTATCCCGCAGGGGGGTTACACCGGGGAGCTGTTTTTT,CASIPQGGYTGELFF
TRBJ2-6,.,TRBV5-4,TRBD1,TGTGCCAGCAGCCGCCGGACAGGGAGCTTCTCTGGGGCCAACGTCCTGACTTTC,CASSRRTGSFSGANVLTF
TRBJ1-3,.,TRBV6-5,.,TGTGCCAGCAGTTACGGAGCAGATTCTGGAAACACCATATATTTT,CASSYGADSGNTIYF
TRBJ2-1,.,TRBV24-1,.,TGTGCCACCAGTGGGGTCCGGGGTACGGGGTACAATGAGCAGTTCTTC,CATSGVRGTGYNEQFF
TRBJ1-2,.,TRBV5-5,.,TGTGCCAGCAGCTTGACGCAGGTCAACTATGGCTACACCTTC,CASSLTQVNYGYTF
TRBJ1-3,.,TRBV10-3,TRBD1,TGTGCCAACGGACAGGGGTCGGGAAACACCATATATTTT,CANGQGSGNTIYF
TRBJ1-1,.,TRBV6-5,.,TGTGCCAGCAGTTACGGCGGGTTTGTAGACACTGAAGCTTTCTTT,CASSYGGFVDTEAFF
TRBJ2-3,.,TRBV5-4,TRBD2,TGTGCCAGCAGCTTGGGCCTAGCGGGAACAGATACGCAGTATTTT,CASSLGLAGTDTQYF
TRBJ2-7,.,TRBV2,TRBD1,TGTGCCATCGCACCCAGGACAGGGAATTACGAGCAGTACTTC,CAIAPRTGNYEQYF
TRBJ2-3,once,TRBV5-1,.,TGCGCCAGCAGCCCCGTAGCTTCGGGCACAGATACGCAGTATTTT,CASSPVASGTDTQYF
TRBJ2-7,.,TRBV19,TRBD2,TGTGCCAGTAGTCACCTAGCGGGACGGCGGGAACACGAGCAGTACTTC,CASSHLAGRREHEQYF
TRBJ1-2,.,TRBV4-1,.,TGCGCCAGCAGCCAGGCGGGCTTAGCTAACTATGGCTACACCTTC,CASSQAGLANYGYTF
TRBJ1-2,few,TRBV29-1,.,TGCAGCGTTCAGGCGGACTCTATGGTTGGCACCTTC,CSVQADSMVGTF
TRBJ2-5,.,TRBV5-3,TRBD2,TGTGCCAGAAGCACCGCCACGGGACTAATGTTGGCCCAGTACTTC,CARSTATGLMLAQYF
TRBJ2-5,.,TRBV19,.,TGTGCCAGTAGTGGCCAGTCCCCCGCTCAAGAGACCCAGTACTTC,CASSGQSPAQETQYF
TRBJ1-6,.,TRBV7-8,TRBD1,TGTGCCAGCAGCTTAGCAGGGGGCAATTCACCCCTCCACTTT,CASSLAGGNSPLHF
TRBJ1-6,.,TRBV5-1,.,TGCGCCAGCAGAAATCAATTGGGCAATTCACCCCTCCACTTT,CASRNQLGNSPLHF
TRBJ1-6,.,TRBV11-2,.,TGTGCCAGCAGCTTACTAGGACACACGAATTCACCCCTCCACTTT,CASSLLGHTNSPLHF
TRBJ2-7,.,TRBV15,.,TGTGCCACCAGCAGAGAGGGACTGAGCTACGAGCAGTACTTC,CATSREGLSYEQYF
TRBJ2-7,.,TRBV5-1,TRBD1,TGCGCCAGCAGCTTGGAAAGGACAGGGCGGATCGAGCAGTACTTC,CASSLERTGRIEQYF
TRBJ1-2,.,TRBV7-8,.,TGTGCCAGCAGCTTAAGCTCAGGGCCCTATGGCTACACCTTC,CASSLSSGPYGYTF
TRBJ1-5,.,TRBV5-6,.,TGTGCCAGCAGCTCGACACTTCCCAATCAGCCCCAGCATTTT,CASSSTLPNQPQHF
TRBJ1-5,.,TRBV19,.,TGTGCCAGTACTATGAATAAGCAGGGGCCTCAGCCCCAGCATTTT,CASTMNKQGPQPQHF
TRBJ2-7,.,TRBV5-1,TRBD1,TGCGCCAGCAGCCCCTCCCCGACAGGGGGCCCCTTTGAGCAGTACTTC,CASSPSPTGGPFEQYF
TRBJ2-1,.,TRBV6-6,TRBD1,TGTGCCAGCAGTCCCGGGACAGGGTATATACGTAATGAGCAGTTCTTC,CASSPGTGYIRNEQFF
TRBJ1-4,.,TRBV7-2,TRBD1,TGTGCCAGCAGCCGGACAGGGAGCTGGGAAAAACTGTTTTTT,CASSRTGSWEKLFF
TRBJ2-2,once,TRBV23-1,.,TGCGCCCCCGGTCTTCTCAACTCAAAAAACACCGGGGAGCTGTTTTTT,CAPGLLNSKNTGELFF
TRBJ1-2,.,TRBV19,TRBD1,TGTGCCAGTAGTATAAGCACAGGGGTCGACTATGGCTACACCTTC,CASSISTGVDYGYTF
TRBJ2-7,.,TRBV28,TRBD1,TGTGCCAGCAGTGACCGGGACAGGGATTACGAGCAGTACTTC,CASSDRDRDYEQYF
TRBJ2-7,.,TRBV7-2,.,TGTGCCAGCAGCTTTGAGCGGACCTACGAGCAGTACTTC,CASSFERTYEQYF
TRBJ1-6,few,TRBV14,.,TGTGCCAGCAGTCTCGGAGGAACTCTTGGTTCACCCCTCCACTTT,CASSLGGTLGSPLHF
TRBJ2-7,.,TRBV9,.,TGTGCCAGCAGCGTAGATCCAAGGAGCTCCTACGAGCAGTACTTC,CASSVDPRSSYEQYF